Listed here are 24 T cell receptor beta chains from one sample, sequenced in a study of cytomegalovirus exposure and HLA in healthy donors. In the PCR, 60 Vbeta and 13 Jbeta primers were used. The data were produced by immunoSEQ multiplex PCR, yet TCRdb's version contains in-frame clones alone and is incomplete. Here the sample spans some 180,000 clones, over 80% being singletons. What was sequenced was PBMCs. These TCRs come from a man between 40 and 49 years old in good health and CMV-seronegative.

The chain uses TRBV5-1 and TRBJ2-2; 10 bases line up with TRBD1. Germline V gene lookup returns CDR1 SGHRS and CDR2 YFSETQ. With 7 bases clipped from V and 4 bases from J, the junction kept 10 bases outside the gene matches. There are 16 residues in the CDR3. CDR3 region: CASGSPTGGGTGELFF. The CDR3 DNA is TGCGCCAGCGGGTCCCCGACAGGGGGCGGCACCGGGGAGCTGTTTTTT.

This clone was seen more than once but under ten times. The J gene is TRBJ1-1, the V gene TRBV27; TRBD1 is a possible D gene (6 bases). The CDR3 sequence is 14 residues long. Trimming removed 3 bases from V and 2 bases from J, with 10 bases in between. Germline CDR1 is MNHEY and CDR2 is SMNVEV (reference sequence). CDR3 nucleotides: TGTGCCAGCAGTTTTGGGGGCCCCAACACTGAAGCTTTCTTT. This sequence encodes CASSFGGPNTEAFF.

The chain combines TRBV6-5 with TRBJ1-1; no clear D. The V gene lost 2 bases and the J gene lost 9 bases, with 16 bases spanning the gap. Germline V gene sequence: CDR1 MNHEY, CDR2 SVGAGI. This CDR3 is 14 amino acids long. CDR3 residues: CASSYVSRSLQAFF. The CDR3 coding sequence is TGTGCCAGCAGTTACGTGAGTCGCTCCTTACAAGCTTTCTTT.

V is TRBV28 and J is TRBJ2-1; TRBD2 agrees at 8 bases. The germline V gene has CDR1 MDHEN and CDR2 SYDVKM. V gave up 2 bases and J gave up 5 bases; unmatched junction bases: 8. The CDR3 sequence is 16 residues long. The CDR3 DNA is TGTGCCAGCAGTTTACCCCCCGGGGGGGGCAACAATGAGCAGTTCTTC. This encodes CASSLPPGGGNNEQFF.

This sequence joins TRBV28 and TRBJ1-2, with TRBD1 matching 10 bases. The ends lost 5 bases at V and 8 bases at J; junction bases unmatched: 11. Germline CDR1 reads MDHEN; CDR2 reads SYDVKM. The CDR3 has 15 residues. CDR3 residues: CASSRQGAEGGGYTF. DNA for the CDR3: TGTGCCAGCAGTAGACAGGGGGCGGAAGGAGGCGGCTACACCTTC.

The chain recombines TRBV7-2 with TRBJ1-4, with 8 bases that match TRBD1. Trimming removed 4 bases from V and 8 bases from J; junction bases left unmatched: 6. The germline CDR1 and CDR2 sequences are SGHTA and FQGNSA. There are 14 residues in the CDR3. The DNA for the CDR3 is TGTGCCAGCAGCTATGACAGGGGAAGAGAAAAACTGTTTTTT. This encodes CASSYDRGREKLFF.

V and J are TRBV11-2 and TRBJ2-3; D is uncertain. Looked up from germline, CDR1 is SGHAT and CDR2 is FQNNGV. Trimming removed 0 bases at V and 2 bases at J, with 12 bases between. This CDR3 comprises 16 residues. In DNA, the CDR3 is TGTGCCAGCAGCTTAGAGGGCAGATCCCTCACAGATACGCAGTATTTT. It translates to CASSLEGRSLTDTQYF.

This clone was observed a single time. The rearrangement joins TRBV7-2 to TRBJ2-3; possible D gene TRBD1, 6 bases. Germline loops: CDR1 SGHTA, CDR2 FQGNSA. V lost 5 bases, J lost 3 bases, and 21 bases lay in between. CDR3 length equals 17 residues. This CDR3 reads CASSANPTGSRTDTQYF. CDR3 nucleotide sequence: TGTGCCAGCAGCGCAAACCCAACAGGGTCAAGGACAGATACGCAGTATTTT.

J is TRBJ2-2 and V is TRBV5-3; TRBD1 matches 9 bases. TRBV5-3 is filed as an ORF, its function uncertain. CDR3 length equals 14 residues. The trim removed 6 bases at V and 1 base at J, leaving 1 base unmatched. The CDR3 is CARTGQGNTGELFF. CDR3 DNA sequence: TGTGCCAGAACGGGACAGGGGAACACCGGGGAGCTGTTTTTT.

The chain links TRBV10-3 to TRBJ2-2; 7 nucleotides agree with TRBD1. CDR3 length: 14 residues. Per the germline V gene, CDR1 is ENHRY and CDR2 is SYGVKD. The trim removed 7 bases at V and 2 bases at J, leaving 4 bases unmatched. This chain's CDR3 is CAIKRDSNTGELFF. The CDR3 bases are TGTGCCATCAAGAGGGACAGTAACACCGGGGAGCTGTTTTTT.

V usage is TRBV11-3 and J usage is TRBJ2-7, with a weak D call TRBD2 (6 bases). With 5 bases removed from V and 2 bases from J, the gap between germline ends came to 16 bases. The germline V gene has CDR1 SGHNT and CDR2 YENEEA. The CDR3 contains 15 residues. CDR3 sequence reads: CASSLATYITYEQYF. CDR3 sequence (DNA): TGTGCCAGCAGCCTAGCGACATACATAACCTACGAGCAGTACTTC. The full variable domain, its missing parts supplied by reference TRBV11-3 and TRBJ2-7, is EAGVVQSPRYKIIEKKQPVAFWCNPISGHNTLYWYLQNLGQGPELLIRYENEEAVDDSQLPKDRFSAERLKGVDSTLKIQPAELGDSAVYLCASSLATYITYEQYFGPGTRLTVT.

CDR3 coding DNA: TGTGCCAGCAGCGTAGATGAGGGCTCCTACAATGAGCAGTTCTTC. It encodes CASSVDEGSYNEQFF. V and J are TRBV9 and TRBJ2-1; a weak D match, TRBD2 (5 bases). Trimming cost V 0 bases and J 0 bases, with 7 bases left between them. The CDR3 consists of 15 residues. Germline CDR1 reads SGDLS; CDR2 reads YYNGEE.

The rearrangement joins TRBV28 to TRBJ2-7; D is possibly TRBD2 (6 bases). The CDR3 contains 15 residues. From germline, CDR1 is MDHEN and CDR2 SYDVKM. V was cut by 3 bases and J by 2 bases, with 14 bases left in between. Here the CDR3 reads CASSLEGPLAYEQYF. CDR3 bases: TGTGCCAGCAGTTTGGAGGGTCCCCTAGCCTACGAGCAGTACTTC.

The gene calls are TRBV29-1 and TRBJ2-1; TRBD2 matches at 12 bases. V lost 0 bases to trimming and J lost 14 bases; unmatched junction nucleotides: 8. The germline V gene has CDR1 SQVTM and CDR2 ANQGSEA. The CDR3 runs 14 residues. CDR3 DNA: TGCAGCGTTGAAGAGTGGACTAGCGGGGCTCCAAAGTTCTTC. Amino acid sequence: CSVEEWTSGAPKFF.

The chain uses TRBV11-3 and TRBJ1-3; no clear D gene. Germline V gives CDR1 SGHNT, CDR2 YENEEA. This CDR3 spans 16 amino acids. V dropped 4 bases and J dropped 0 bases, with 13 bases sitting between them. The CDR3 DNA reads as TGTGCCAGCAGCTCCCGGAGGGTACCCTCTGGAAACACCATATATTTT. It specifies CASSSRRVPSGNTIYF.

J is TRBJ1-5 and V is TRBV6-4; 9 nucleotides agree with TRBD1. V dropped 5 bases and J dropped 5; count of bases not matched to a gene: 7. The CDR3 loop spans 15 amino acids. The germline CDR1 and CDR2 sequences are MRHNA and SNTAGT. This CDR3 is CASSPQGARDQPQHF. CDR3 nucleotides: TGTGCCAGCAGTCCACAGGGGGCGCGTGATCAGCCCCAGCATTTT.

This chain links TRBV4-3 with TRBJ1-2, with D perhaps TRBD1 (5 bases). Germline CDR1 and CDR2: LGHNA and YSLEER. V was cut by 2 bases and J by 4 bases, with 17 bases left in between. This CDR3 spans 16 amino acids. CDR3 bases: TGCGCCAGCAGCCAATCAACTTCAGGGATGGGCTATGGCTACACCTTC. Residues: CASSQSTSGMGYGYTF.

This clone was seen a handful of times. The chain employs TRBV6-5 and TRBJ1-1; 7 positions match TRBD1. The germline V gene has CDR1 MNHEY and CDR2 SVGAGI. The CDR3 sequence is 14 residues long. The junction had 16 bases not matched to a gene; V was cut back by 7 bases and J by 11 bases. DNA for the CDR3: TGTGCCAGCACCTCACGAGGGGGCGATGAGATGGCTTTCTTT. Amino acids: CASTSRGGDEMAFF.

The V gene is TRBV6-1, the J gene TRBJ1-2, with 7 bases that match TRBD1. CDR3 length equals 16 residues. CDR1 MNHNS and CDR2 SASEGT come from the germline V gene. V trimming: 2 bases; J trimming: 1 base; junction bases outside the gene matches: 7. CDR3 region: CASSERQGGGNYGYTF. The CDR3 DNA follows: TGTGCCAGCAGTGAAAGACAGGGCGGAGGTAACTATGGCTACACCTTC.

The rearrangement links TRBV18 to TRBJ1-4, with D possibly being TRBD1 (5 bases). Germline V gene sequence: CDR1 KGHSH, CDR2 LQKENI. V shed 2 bases and J shed 3 bases, with 10 bases lying between them. The CDR3 spans 15 residues. In nucleotides, the CDR3 is TGTGCCAGCTCACCAGCTTGGGGGGCTAATGAAAAACTGTTTTTT. It yields the protein CASSPAWGANEKLFF.

The chain uses TRBV5-1 and TRBJ2-1; 11 bases are a match to TRBD2. This CDR3 has 15 amino acids. Per germline, CDR1 SGHRS and CDR2 YFSETQ. Losses at the gene ends were 3 bases for V and 7 bases for J; bases not matched to a gene: 6. The CDR3 protein is CASSSPGLAVNEQFF. The CDR3, as DNA: TGCGCCAGCAGCTCCCCGGGACTAGCGGTTAATGAGCAGTTCTTC.

This rearrangement joins TRBV6-5 to TRBJ2-7; possible D gene TRBD2, 7 bases. The CDR3 spans 16 residues. Trimming took 0 bases from V and 2 from J, leaving 14 bases between them. The V gene's germline CDR1 is MNHEY and CDR2 SVGAGI. The CDR3 reads CASSYSGGGGTYEQYF. The CDR3, as DNA: TGTGCCAGCAGTTACTCCGGTGGGGGGGGCACCTACGAGCAGTACTTC.

This clone was seen only a few times. The chain carries TRBV4-3 and TRBJ2-1; TRBD1 matches at 9 bases. This CDR3 comprises 16 residues. Germline-derived CDR1 and CDR2 are LGHNA and YSLEER. With 4 bases clipped from V and 3 bases from J, the junction kept 7 bases outside the gene matches. CDR3 loop: CASSPLEGQGYNEQFF. The CDR3 nucleotides read TGCGCCAGCAGCCCCCTTGAGGGACAGGGCTACAATGAGCAGTTCTTC.

In nucleotides, the CDR3 is TGTGCCAGCAGTCAACAGCGGGCTCCCTACGAGCAGTACTTC. It translates to CASSQQRAPYEQYF. V usage is TRBV27 and J usage is TRBJ2-7, with D possibly TRBD2 on 6 matching bases. The V end lost 5 bases, the J end lost 2 bases, and 13 bases lay between the germline ends. The CDR3 length is 14 residues. Germline CDR1 is MNHEY and CDR2 is SMNVEV (reference sequence).